The rows below give T cell receptor beta chains drawn from one sample of a study of cytomegalovirus exposure and HLA in healthy donors. Sequencing used immunoSEQ multiplex PCR; TCRdb keeps in-frame clones, though not all of them. The data show 130,000 or so clones, 75% to 85% seen once. Material for sequencing was PBMCs. The receptors shown here come from a woman aged 45 to 65 in good health and CMV-seropositive. CDR3s include the opening cysteine and the closing phenylalanine or tryptophan. A D gene is named only where the DNA matches it firmly. Clone size is not always given. Where it is, it says once, few, many or a class for expanded clones.

CDR3 protein	CDR3 DNA	clone size	CDR3 length	D gene	V gene	J gene
CASSQLLGLAGNNEQFF	TGCGCCAGCAGCCAACTCCTGGGACTAGCGGGGAACAATGAGCAGTTCTTC	.	17	TRBD2	TRBV4-3	TRBJ2-1
CASRALGVQNIQYF	TGTGCCAGTAGGGCCCTCGGGGTCCAGAACATTCAGTACTTC	.	14	.	TRBV19	TRBJ2-4
CAWRFRTVSSYNEQFF	TGTGCCTGGAGGTTCCGGACAGTGAGCTCCTACAATGAGCAGTTCTTC	.	16	.	TRBV30	TRBJ2-1
CASSLAGQPYEQFF	TGTGCCAGCAGCTTAGCGGGACAACCCTATGAGCAGTTCTTC	.	14	.	TRBV7-9	TRBJ2-1
CASSRGGGNEQFF	TGCGCCAGCAGCCGCGGGGGAGGCAATGAGCAGTTCTTC	few	13	TRBD2	TRBV4-3	TRBJ2-1
CASSYIGVSETQYF	TGTGCCAGCAGTTATATAGGGGTTTCTGAGACCCAGTACTTC	once	14	.	TRBV6-6	TRBJ2-5
CASSRTSGGEDTQYF	TGTGCCAGCAGTCGAACTAGCGGGGGGGAAGATACGCAGTATTTT	.	15	TRBD2	TRBV4-2	TRBJ2-3
CASSLASGRDTQYF	TGCGCCAGCAGCCTCGCTAGCGGTCGAGATACGCAGTATTTT	.	14	TRBD2	TRBV4-3	TRBJ2-3
CASSYPGTDYEQYF	TGTGCCAGCAGCTACCCCGGGACTGACTACGAGCAGTACTTC	.	14	.	TRBV7-2	TRBJ2-7
CASSLDRTGLRHF	TGTGCCAGCAGCTTAGACCGGACAGGCCTCCGTCATTTT	.	13	TRBD1	TRBV11-2	TRBJ1-5
CASSYTGGSYNEQFF	TGCGCCAGCAGCTATACAGGGGGCTCCTACAATGAGCAGTTCTTC	.	15	TRBD1	TRBV5-1	TRBJ2-1
CASSQGGGKGYNEQFF	TGTGCCAGCAGCCAAGGCGGCGGGAAGGGTTACAATGAGCAGTTCTTC	once	16	.	TRBV4-2	TRBJ2-1
CASSRGSSTQYF	TGTGCCAGTAGTAGGGGATCTAGCACCCAGTACTTC	.	12	.	TRBV19	TRBJ2-5
CAWSVTGRTEAFF	TGTGCCTGGAGTGTAACCGGGAGGACTGAAGCTTTCTTT	few	13	.	TRBV30	TRBJ1-1
CASSQASSIREPYEQYF	TGTGCCAGCAGCCAAGCGAGTAGTATTAGGGAGCCCTACGAGCAGTACTTC	.	17	.	TRBV4-2	TRBJ2-7